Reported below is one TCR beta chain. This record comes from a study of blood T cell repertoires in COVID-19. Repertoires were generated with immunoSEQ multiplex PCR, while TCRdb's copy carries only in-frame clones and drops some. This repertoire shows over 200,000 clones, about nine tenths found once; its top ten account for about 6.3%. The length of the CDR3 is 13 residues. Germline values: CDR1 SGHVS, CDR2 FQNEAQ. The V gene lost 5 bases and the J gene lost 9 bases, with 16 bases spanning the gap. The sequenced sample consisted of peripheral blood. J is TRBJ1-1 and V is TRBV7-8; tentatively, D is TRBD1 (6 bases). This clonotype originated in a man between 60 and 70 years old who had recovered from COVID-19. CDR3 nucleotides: TGTGCCAGCAGCCTAGGGGGGGGTGTGCAAGCTTTCTTT. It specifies CASSLGGGVQAFF.